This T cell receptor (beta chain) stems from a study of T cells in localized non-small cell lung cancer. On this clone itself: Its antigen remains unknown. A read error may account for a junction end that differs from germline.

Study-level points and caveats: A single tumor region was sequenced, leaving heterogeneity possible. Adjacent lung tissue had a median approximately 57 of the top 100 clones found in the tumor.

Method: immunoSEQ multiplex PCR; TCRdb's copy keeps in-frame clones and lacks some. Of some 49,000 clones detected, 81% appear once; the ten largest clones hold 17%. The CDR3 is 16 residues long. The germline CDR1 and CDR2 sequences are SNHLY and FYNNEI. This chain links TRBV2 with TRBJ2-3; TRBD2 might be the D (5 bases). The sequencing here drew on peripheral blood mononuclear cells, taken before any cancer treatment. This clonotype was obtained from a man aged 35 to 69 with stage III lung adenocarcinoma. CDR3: CASREEPHGLSDTQYF. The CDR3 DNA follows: TGTGCCAGCAGGGAAGAGCCTCATGGACTTTCAGATACGCAGTATTTT.